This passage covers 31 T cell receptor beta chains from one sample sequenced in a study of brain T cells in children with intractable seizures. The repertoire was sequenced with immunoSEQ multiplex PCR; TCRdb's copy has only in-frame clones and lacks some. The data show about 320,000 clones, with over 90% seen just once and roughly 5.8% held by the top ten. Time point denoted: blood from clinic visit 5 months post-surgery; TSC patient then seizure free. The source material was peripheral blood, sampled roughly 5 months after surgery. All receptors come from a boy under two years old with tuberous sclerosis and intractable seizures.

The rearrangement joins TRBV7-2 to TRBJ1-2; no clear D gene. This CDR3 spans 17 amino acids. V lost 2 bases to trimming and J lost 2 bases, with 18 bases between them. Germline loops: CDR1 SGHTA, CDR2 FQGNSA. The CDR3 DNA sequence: TGTGCCAGCAGCTTAAAGGTGGCGTTCTATAACAACTATGGCTACACCTTC. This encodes CASSLKVAFYNNYGYTF.

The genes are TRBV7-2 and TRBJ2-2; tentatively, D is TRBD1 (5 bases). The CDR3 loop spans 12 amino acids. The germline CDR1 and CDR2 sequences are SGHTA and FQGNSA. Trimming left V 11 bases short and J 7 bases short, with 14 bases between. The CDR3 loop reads CAQRGLSGELFF. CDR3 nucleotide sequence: TGTGCCCAAAGGGGCCTAAGCGGGGAGCTGTTTTTT.

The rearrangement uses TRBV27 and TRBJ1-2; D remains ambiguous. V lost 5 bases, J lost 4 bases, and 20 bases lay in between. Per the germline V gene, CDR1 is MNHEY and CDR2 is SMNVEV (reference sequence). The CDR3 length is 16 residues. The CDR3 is CASSLRPETLIYGYTF. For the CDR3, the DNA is TGTGCCAGCAGTCTACGACCCGAGACCTTAATCTATGGCTACACCTTC.

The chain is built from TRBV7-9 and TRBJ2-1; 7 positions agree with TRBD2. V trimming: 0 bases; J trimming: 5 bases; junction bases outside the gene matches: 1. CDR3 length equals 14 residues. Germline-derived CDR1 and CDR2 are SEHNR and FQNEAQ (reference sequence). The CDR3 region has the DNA TGTGCCAGCAGCTTAGCCCTAGCGGACAATGAGCAGTTCTTC. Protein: CASSLALADNEQFF.

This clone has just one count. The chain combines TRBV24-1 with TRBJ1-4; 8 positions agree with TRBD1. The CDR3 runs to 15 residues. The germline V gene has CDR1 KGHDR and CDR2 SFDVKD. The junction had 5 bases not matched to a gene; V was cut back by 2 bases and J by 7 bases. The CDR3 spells CATSDSTGVGEKLFF. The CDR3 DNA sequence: TGTGCCACCAGTGATTCGACAGGGGTCGGTGAAAAACTGTTTTTT.

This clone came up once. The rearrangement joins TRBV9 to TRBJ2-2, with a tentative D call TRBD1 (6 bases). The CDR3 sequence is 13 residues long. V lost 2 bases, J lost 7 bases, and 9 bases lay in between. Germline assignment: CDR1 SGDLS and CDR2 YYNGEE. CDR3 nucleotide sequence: TGTGCCAGCAGCGTGGGGGCTGGCGGGGAGCTGTTTTTT. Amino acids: CASSVGAGGELFF.

The CDR3 region has the DNA TGTGCCAGTAGCCTACAGGGTGTGAACACTGAAGCTTTCTTT. Translation gives CASSLQGVNTEAFF. The genes are TRBV19 and TRBJ1-1; possibly TRBD1 for D (6 bases). Trimming removed 6 bases from V and 0 bases from J, with 11 bases in between. This CDR3 has 14 amino acids. CDR1 is LNHDA, CDR2 SQIVND, per germline (reference sequence). The full variable domain, with the rest looked up from reference TRBV19 and TRBJ1-1, is DGGITQSPKYLFRKEGQNVTLSCEQNLNHDAMYWYRQDPGQGLRLIYYSQIVNDFQKGDIAEGYSVSREKKESFPLTVTSAQKNPTAFYLCASSLQGVNTEAFFGQGTRLTVV.

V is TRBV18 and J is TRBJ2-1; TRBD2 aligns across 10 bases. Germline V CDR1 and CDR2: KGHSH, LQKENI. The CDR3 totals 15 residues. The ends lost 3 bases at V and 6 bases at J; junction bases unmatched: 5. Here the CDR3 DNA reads TGTGCCAGCTCACCGACTAGCGGGTTTGTCAATGAGCAGTTCTTC. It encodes CASSPTSGFVNEQFF.

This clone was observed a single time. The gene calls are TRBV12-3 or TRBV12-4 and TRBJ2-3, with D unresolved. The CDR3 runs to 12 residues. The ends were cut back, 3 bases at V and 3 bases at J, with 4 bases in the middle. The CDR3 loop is CASSFRTDTQYF. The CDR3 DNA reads TGTGCCAGCAGTTTTCGGACAGATACGCAGTATTTT.

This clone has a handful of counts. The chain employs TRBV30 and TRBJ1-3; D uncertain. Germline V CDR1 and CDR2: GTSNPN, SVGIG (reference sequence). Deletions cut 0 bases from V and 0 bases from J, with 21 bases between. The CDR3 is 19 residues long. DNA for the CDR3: TGTGCCTGGAGTGTAAGCGAACAGATCCAAACTAGCTCTGGAAACACCATATATTTT. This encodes CAWSVSEQIQTSSGNTIYF.

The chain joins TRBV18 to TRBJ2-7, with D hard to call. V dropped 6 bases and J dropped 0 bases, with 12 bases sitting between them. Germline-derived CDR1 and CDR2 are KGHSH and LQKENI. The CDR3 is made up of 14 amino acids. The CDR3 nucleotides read TGTGCCAGCTCCCCTACGCAGAGCTCCTACGAGCAGTACTTC. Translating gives CASSPTQSSYEQYF.

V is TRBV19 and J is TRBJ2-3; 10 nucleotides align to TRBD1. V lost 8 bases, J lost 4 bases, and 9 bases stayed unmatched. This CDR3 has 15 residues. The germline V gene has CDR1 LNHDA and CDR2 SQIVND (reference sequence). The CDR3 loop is CASAVGTGEADTQYF. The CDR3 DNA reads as TGTGCCAGTGCCGTCGGGACAGGGGAGGCAGATACGCAGTATTTT.

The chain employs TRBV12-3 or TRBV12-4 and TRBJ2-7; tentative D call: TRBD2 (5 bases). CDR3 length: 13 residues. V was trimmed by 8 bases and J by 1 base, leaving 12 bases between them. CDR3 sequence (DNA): TGTGCCAGCCGGAGGACCCCTTCCTACGAGCAGTACTTC. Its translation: CASRRTPSYEQYF.

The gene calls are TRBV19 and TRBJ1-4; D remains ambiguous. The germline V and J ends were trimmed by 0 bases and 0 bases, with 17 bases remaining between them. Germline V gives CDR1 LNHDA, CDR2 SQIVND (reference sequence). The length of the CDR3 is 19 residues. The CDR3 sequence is CASSIDILTPRPTNEKLFF. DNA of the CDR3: TGTGCCAGTAGTATAGATATCTTGACCCCCCGGCCAACTAATGAAAAACTGTTTTTT.

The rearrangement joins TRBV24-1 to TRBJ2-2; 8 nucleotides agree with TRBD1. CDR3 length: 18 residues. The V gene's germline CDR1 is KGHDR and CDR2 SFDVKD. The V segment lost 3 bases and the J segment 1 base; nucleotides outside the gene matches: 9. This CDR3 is CATSDPVTGTGNTGELFF. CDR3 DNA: TGTGCCACCAGTGATCCGGTAACCGGGACAGGGAACACCGGGGAGCTGTTTTTT.

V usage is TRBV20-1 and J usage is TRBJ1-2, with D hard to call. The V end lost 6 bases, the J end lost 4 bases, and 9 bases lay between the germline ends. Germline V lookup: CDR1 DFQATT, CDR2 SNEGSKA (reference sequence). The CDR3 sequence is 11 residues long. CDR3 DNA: TGCAGTGCCCTCAGTCCCTATGGCTACACCTTC. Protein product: CSALSPYGYTF.

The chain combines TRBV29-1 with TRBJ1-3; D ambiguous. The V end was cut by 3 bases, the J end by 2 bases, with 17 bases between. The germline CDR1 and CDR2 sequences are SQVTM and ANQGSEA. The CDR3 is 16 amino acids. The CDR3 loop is CSVEVSRELPGNTIYF. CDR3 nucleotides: TGCAGCGTTGAGGTCTCTCGGGAGCTTCCTGGAAACACCATATATTTT. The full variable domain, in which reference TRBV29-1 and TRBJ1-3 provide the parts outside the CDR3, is SAVISQKPSRDICQRGTSLTIQCQVDSQVTMMFWYRQQPGQSLTLIATANQGSEATYESGFVIDKFPISRPNLTFSTLTVSNMSPEDSSIYLCSVEVSRELPGNTIYFGEGSWLTVV.

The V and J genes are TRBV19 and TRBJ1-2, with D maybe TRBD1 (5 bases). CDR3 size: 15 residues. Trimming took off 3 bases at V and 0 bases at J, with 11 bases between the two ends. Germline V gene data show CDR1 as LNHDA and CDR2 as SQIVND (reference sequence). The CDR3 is CASSMPTASNYGYTF. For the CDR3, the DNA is TGTGCCAGTAGTATGCCGACAGCTTCTAACTATGGCTACACCTTC.

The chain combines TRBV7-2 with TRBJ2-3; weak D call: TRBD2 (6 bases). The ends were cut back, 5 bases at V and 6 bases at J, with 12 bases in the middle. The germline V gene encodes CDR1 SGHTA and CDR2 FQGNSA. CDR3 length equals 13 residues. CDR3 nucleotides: TGTGCCAGCAGCAAACGGGAGTGGGATACGCAGTATTTT. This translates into CASSKREWDTQYF.

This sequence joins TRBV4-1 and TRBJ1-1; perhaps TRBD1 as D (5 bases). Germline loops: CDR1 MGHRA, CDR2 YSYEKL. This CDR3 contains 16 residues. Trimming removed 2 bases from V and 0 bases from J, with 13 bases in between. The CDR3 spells CASSQPRVSMNTEAFF. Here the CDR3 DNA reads TGCGCCAGCAGCCAACCCAGGGTATCGATGAACACTGAAGCTTTCTTT.

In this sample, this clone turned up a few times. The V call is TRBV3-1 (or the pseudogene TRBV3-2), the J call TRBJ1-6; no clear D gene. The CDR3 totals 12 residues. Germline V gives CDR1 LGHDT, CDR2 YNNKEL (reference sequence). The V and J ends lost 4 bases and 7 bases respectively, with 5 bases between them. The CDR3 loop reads CASSPVNSPLHF. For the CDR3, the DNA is TGTGCCAGCAGCCCCGTGAATTCACCCCTCCACTTT.

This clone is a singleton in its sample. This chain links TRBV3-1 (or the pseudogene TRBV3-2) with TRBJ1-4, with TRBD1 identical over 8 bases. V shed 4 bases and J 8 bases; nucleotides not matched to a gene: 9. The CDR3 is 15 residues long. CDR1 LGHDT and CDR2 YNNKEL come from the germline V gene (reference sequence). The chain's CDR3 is CASSRGQAQGEKLFF. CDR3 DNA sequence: TGTGCCAGCAGCCGGGGACAGGCCCAGGGAGAAAAACTGTTTTTT.

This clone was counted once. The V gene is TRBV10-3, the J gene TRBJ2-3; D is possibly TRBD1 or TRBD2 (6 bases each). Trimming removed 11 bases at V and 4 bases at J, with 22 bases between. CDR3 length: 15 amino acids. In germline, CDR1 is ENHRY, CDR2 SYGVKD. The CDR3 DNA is TGTGCCTCCAGGGGCGGGAAGTCAGAGGCAGATACGCAGTATTTT. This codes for CASRGGKSEADTQYF.

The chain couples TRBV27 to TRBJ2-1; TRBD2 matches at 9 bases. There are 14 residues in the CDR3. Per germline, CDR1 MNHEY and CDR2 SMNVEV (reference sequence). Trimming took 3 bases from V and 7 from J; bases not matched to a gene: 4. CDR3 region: CASSFSGSFNEQFF. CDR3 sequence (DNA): TGTGCCAGCAGTTTTAGCGGGAGCTTTAATGAGCAGTTCTTC.

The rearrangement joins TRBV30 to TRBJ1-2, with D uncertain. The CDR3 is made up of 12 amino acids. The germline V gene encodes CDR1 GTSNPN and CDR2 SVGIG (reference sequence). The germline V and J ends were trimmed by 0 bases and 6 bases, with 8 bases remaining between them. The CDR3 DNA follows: TGTGCCTGGAGTGTTAACTGGGATGGCTACACCTTC. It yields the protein CAWSVNWDGYTF. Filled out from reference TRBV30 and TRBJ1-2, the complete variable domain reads SQTIHQWPATLVQPVGSPLSLECTVEGTSNPNLYWYRQAAGRGLQLLFYSVGIGQISSEVPQNLSASRPQDRQFILSSKKLLLSDSGFYLCAWSVNWDGYTFGSGTRLTVV.

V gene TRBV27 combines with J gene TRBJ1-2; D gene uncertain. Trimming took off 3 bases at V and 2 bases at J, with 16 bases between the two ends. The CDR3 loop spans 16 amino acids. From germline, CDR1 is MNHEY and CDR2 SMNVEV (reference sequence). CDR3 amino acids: CASSFGTQTDNYGYTF. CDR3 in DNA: TGTGCCAGCAGTTTTGGAACCCAGACGGACAACTATGGCTACACCTTC.

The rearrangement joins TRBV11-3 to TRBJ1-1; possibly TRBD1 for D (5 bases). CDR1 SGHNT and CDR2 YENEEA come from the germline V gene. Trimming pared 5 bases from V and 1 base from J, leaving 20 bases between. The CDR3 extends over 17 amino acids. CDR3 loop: CASSPWVSGRQNTEAFF. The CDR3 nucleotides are TGTGCCAGCAGCCCTTGGGTTTCGGGACGGCAGAACACTGAAGCTTTCTTT. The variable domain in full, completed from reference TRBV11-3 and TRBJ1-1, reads EAGVVQSPRYKIIEKKQPVAFWCNPISGHNTLYWYLQNLGQGPELLIRYENEEAVDDSQLPKDRFSAERLKGVDSTLKIQPAELGDSAVYLCASSPWVSGRQNTEAFFGQGTRLTVV.

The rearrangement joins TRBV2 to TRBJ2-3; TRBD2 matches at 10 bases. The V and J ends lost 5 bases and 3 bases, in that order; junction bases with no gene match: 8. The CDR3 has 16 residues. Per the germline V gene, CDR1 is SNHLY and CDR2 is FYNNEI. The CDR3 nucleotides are TGTGCCAGCAGTCCCCTAGCGGGAGTAGGAACAGATACGCAGTATTTT. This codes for CASSPLAGVGTDTQYF.

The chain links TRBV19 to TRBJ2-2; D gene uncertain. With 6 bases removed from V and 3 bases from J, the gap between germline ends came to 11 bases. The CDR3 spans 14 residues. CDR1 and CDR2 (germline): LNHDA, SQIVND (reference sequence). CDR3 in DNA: TGTGCCAGTAGGCCCCATCAGGACACCGGGGAGCTGTTTTTT. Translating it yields CASRPHQDTGELFF.

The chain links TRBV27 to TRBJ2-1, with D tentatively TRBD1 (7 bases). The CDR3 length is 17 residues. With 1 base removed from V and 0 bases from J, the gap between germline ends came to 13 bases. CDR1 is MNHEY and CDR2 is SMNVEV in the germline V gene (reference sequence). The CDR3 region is CASSLWGDSSSYNEQFF. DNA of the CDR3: TGTGCCAGCAGTTTATGGGGGGACAGTAGCTCCTACAATGAGCAGTTCTTC.

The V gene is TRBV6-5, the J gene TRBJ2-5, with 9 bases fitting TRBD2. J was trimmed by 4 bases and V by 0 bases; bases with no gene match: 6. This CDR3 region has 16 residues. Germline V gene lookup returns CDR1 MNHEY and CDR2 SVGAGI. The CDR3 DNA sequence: TGTGCCAGCAGTTACTCCCCAGCGGGAGGCGTAGAGACCCAGTACTTC. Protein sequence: CASSYSPAGGVETQYF.